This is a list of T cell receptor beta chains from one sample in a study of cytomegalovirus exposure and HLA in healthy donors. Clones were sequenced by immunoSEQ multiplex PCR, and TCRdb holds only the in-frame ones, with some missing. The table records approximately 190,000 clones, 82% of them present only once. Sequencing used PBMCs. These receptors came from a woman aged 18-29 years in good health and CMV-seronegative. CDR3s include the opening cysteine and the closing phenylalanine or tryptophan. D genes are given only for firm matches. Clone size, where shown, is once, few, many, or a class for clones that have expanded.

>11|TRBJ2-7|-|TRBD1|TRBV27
TGTGCCAGCACACAGGGGAGCGAGCAGTACTTC
CASTQGSEQYF
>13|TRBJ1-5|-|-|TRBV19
TGTGCCAGTATGGGCAGGAACGATCAGCCCCAGCATTTT
CASMGRNDQPQHF
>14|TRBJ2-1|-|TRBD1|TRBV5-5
TGTGCCAGCAGCTTGTCCGGACAGGGTGCTGAGCAGTTCTTC
CASSLSGQGAEQFF
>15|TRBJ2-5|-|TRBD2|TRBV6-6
TGTGCCAGCAGTTACTGGGGAGGGGAGGGAGAGACCCAGTACTTC
CASSYWGGEGETQYF
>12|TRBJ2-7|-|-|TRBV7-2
TGTGCCAGCAGCTTAGGGCTCCAAGGGGTGTACTTC
CASSLGLQGVYF
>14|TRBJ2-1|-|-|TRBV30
TGTGCCTGGAGTAACGGGGATTCCTACAATGAGCAGTTCTTC
CAWSNGDSYNEQFF
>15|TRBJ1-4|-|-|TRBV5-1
TGCGCCAGCAGTCAGGGTGCGGCAACTAATGAAAAACTGTTTTTT
CASSQGAATNEKLFF
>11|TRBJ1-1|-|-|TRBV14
TGTGCCAGCAGCGTCCGGGGTGAAGCTTTCTTT
CASSVRGEAFF
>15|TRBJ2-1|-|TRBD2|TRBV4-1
TGCGCCAGCAGCCAAGAAAGCGGGAGAAATCGGGAGCAGTTCTTC
CASSQESGRNREQFF
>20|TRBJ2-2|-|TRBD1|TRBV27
TGTGCCAGCAGTTTATTCGGACCCGGGACAGGGAGTAAGATCGCCGGGGAGCTGTTTTTT
CASSLFGPGTGSKIAGELFF
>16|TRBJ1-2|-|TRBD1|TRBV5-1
TGCGCCAGCAGCTTGGAAGGACAGGGAGTAGACTATGGCTACACCTTC
CASSLEGQGVDYGYTF
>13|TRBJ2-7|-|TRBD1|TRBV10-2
TGCGCCAGCAGCCCGACAGGGTCCTACGAGCTGTACTTC
CASSPTGSYELYF
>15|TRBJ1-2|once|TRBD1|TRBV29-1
TGCAGCGTGTCCCCCGGGACAGGGGGCCTCTATGGCTACACCTTC
CSVSPGTGGLYGYTF
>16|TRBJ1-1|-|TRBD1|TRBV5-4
TGTGCCAGCAGTTTTACCCTAGGGACAGGGAACACTGAAGCTTTCTTT
CASSFTLGTGNTEAFF
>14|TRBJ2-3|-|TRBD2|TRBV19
TGTGCCAGCCAAGTAGCGGGAGGGACAGATACGCAGTATTTT
CASQVAGGTDTQYF
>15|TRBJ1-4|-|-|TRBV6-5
TGTGCCAGCAGCCCCCGACAGACAACTAATGAAAAACTGTTTTTT
CASSPRQTTNEKLFF
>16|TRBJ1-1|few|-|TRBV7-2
TGTGCCAGCAGCTCAGGGGCAGGATTGATGAACACTGAAGCTTTCTTT
CASSSGAGLMNTEAFF
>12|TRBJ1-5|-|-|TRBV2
TGTGCCAGCAGTGAAATGGCCGAGCCCCAGCATTTT
CASSEMAEPQHF
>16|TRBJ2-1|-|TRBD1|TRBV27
TGTGCCAGCAGTTTATACGGGACAGGAGCCTACAATGAGCAGTTCTTC
CASSLYGTGAYNEQFF
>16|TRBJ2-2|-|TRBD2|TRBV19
TGTGCCACTCTCAAGGTCCGGGAGGGCCAAACCGGGGAGCTGTTTTTT
CATLKVREGQTGELFF
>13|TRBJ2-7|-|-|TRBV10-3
TGTGCCATCAGTGAGTTTTCATTCTACGAGCAGTACTTC
CAISEFSFYEQYF
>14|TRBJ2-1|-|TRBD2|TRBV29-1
TGCAGCGTTGGGGTAGCGGGAGGGTCCAATGAGCAGTTCTTC
CSVGVAGGSNEQFF